These T cell receptor beta chains were read from a single sample in a study of blood T cell repertoires in COVID-19. This table comes from immunoSEQ multiplex PCR, and its TCRdb copy is limited to in-frame clones, with some not included. The sample lists about 60,000 clones; around 90% were seen once. The sequenced sample was peripheral blood. The source is a human donor with active COVID-19. The donor label of this sample is uncertain. The CDR3 runs from the conserved cysteine through the conserved F or W. The D gene is left open where the match is weak. Not every row has a clone size; where given, it reads once, few, many or a size class.

clone_size	cdr3_length	v_call	j_call	d_call	cdr3_nt	cdr3_aa
.	12	TRBV9	TRBJ2-7	TRBD2	TGTGCCAGCAGTCCTAGCGGGCACGAGCAGTACTTC	CASSPSGHEQYF
.	15	TRBV18	TRBJ2-4	.	TGTGCCAGCTCACCCGGTCTCCTAGCCAAAAACATTCAGTACTTC	CASSPGLLAKNIQYF
.	18	TRBV27	TRBJ2-2	TRBD2	TGTGCCAGCAGTTCCTATAGCGGGGGGGCGGGGAACACCGGGGAGCTGTTTTTT	CASSSYSGGAGNTGELFF
.	13	TRBV12-3/TRBV12-4	TRBJ1-2	.	TGTGCCAGCAGTTTAGCGCGGCTACTCGGCTACACCTTC	CASSLARLLGYTF
.	14	TRBV5-7	TRBJ1-2	.	TGTGCCAGCAGCTTGGAGGGGCCTAACTATGGCTACACCTTC	CASSLEGPNYGYTF
.	14	TRBV5-1	TRBJ2-2	TRBD2	TGCGCCAGCAGTCGGGAGGCACTAGGCGGGGAGCTGTTTTTT	CASSREALGGELFF
.	14	TRBV30	TRBJ2-1	.	TGTGCCAGAGGTACGGGTGAGTCCTACAATGAGCAGTTCTTC	CARGTGESYNEQFF
.	18	TRBV13	TRBJ1-3	TRBD1	TGTGCCAGCAGCTACGGGACAGGGAGGATTGCCTCTGGAAACACCATATATTTT	CASSYGTGRIASGNTIYF
.	16	TRBV19	TRBJ2-3	.	TGTGCCAGTAGGAAGGGGCGGGACAGTAACACAGATACGCAGTATTTT	CASRKGRDSNTDTQYF
.	13	TRBV27	TRBJ2-4	.	TGTGCCAGCAGCCAGGGGTCCAAAAACATTCAGTACTTC	CASSQGSKNIQYF
.	16	TRBV28	TRBJ1-2	.	TGTGCCAGCACTACCGGCCCCGGGGCTAGCGGGTATGGCTACACCTTC	CASTTGPGASGYGYTF
.	17	TRBV25-1	TRBJ1-1	.	TGTGCCAGCAGTGAAGGCAGCGGGAGTTGGGTGAACACTGAAGCTTTCTTT	CASSEGSGSWVNTEAFF
.	15	TRBV28	TRBJ1-6	TRBD1	TGTGCCAGCAGTTCCGGGACAGGGAATAATTCACCCCTCCACTTT	CASSSGTGNNSPLHF
.	19	TRBV27	TRBJ1-3	TRBD1	TGTGCCAGCAGTTCCGGGGTTGGGACAGGGGAATATGCTGGAAACACCATATATTTT	CASSSGVGTGEYAGNTIYF
.	16	TRBV6-1	TRBJ2-1	TRBD2	TGTGCCAGCAGTGCTAGCGGAGCGGCTACCTACAATGAGCAGTTCTTC	CASSASGAATYNEQFF
once	14	TRBV12-5	TRBJ2-7	.	TGTGCTAGTGGTTGGTCACTCTCCTCCTACGAGCAGTACTTC	CASGWSLSSYEQYF
.	13	TRBV7-8	TRBJ1-2	.	TGTGCCAGCAGCTTAGGGACAGACTATGGCTACACCTTC	CASSLGTDYGYTF
.	15	TRBV27	TRBJ1-4	.	TGTGCCAGCAGGATTTTCGGAGCCACTAATGAAAAACTGTTTTTT	CASRIFGATNEKLFF
once	13	TRBV19	TRBJ1-1	TRBD1	TGTGCCAGCGGTAGAGGGGGCCTCACTGAAGCTTTCTTT	CASGRGGLTEAFF
.	14	TRBV19	TRBJ2-5	.	TGTGCCTCCAAAAGCCAGGGGCGGGTGGAGACCCAGTACTTC	CASKSQGRVETQYF
.	13	TRBV6-1	TRBJ2-2	.	TGTGCCAGCAGTGACAGGGCCACCGGGGAGCTGTTTTTT	CASSDRATGELFF
few	15	TRBV28	TRBJ1-5	TRBD1	TGTGCCAGCAGGCGAACTTGGACAGGGATAAAGCCCCAGCATTTT	CASRRTWTGIKPQHF
.	11	TRBV19	TRBJ2-4	.	TGTGCCAGTAGAGCCGGGGACATTCAGTACTTC	CASRAGDIQYF
.	15	TRBV11-3	TRBJ2-1	TRBD1	TGTGCCAGCAGCTTCGGGGACAGGGGGTCGGATGAGCAGTTCTTC	CASSFGDRGSDEQFF
.	16	TRBV11-2	TRBJ2-1	TRBD1	TGTGCCAGCAGCTTAGGAGACAGGGGGCGCAACAATGAGCAGTTCTTC	CASSLGDRGRNNEQFF
.	11	TRBV5-6	TRBJ2-2	.	TGTGCCAGCACCCGGACCGGGGAGCTGTTTTTT	CASTRTGELFF
.	13	TRBV5-1	TRBJ2-1	.	TGCGCCAGCAGCTTGGACGGGTACAATGAGCAGTTCTTC	CASSLDGYNEQFF
.	15	TRBV19	TRBJ2-2	TRBD2	TGTGCCAGTAGTTCCCTCGGGAGGGAAACCGGGGAGCTGTTTTTT	CASSSLGRETGELFF
.	16	TRBV9	TRBJ1-4	.	TGTGCCAGCAGCGTAGCGGGGGGGCGGGAGCGTGAAAAACTGTTTTTT	CASSVAGGREREKLFF
.	13	TRBV5-4	TRBJ1-1	.	TGTGCCAGCAGTTCCGGGAAATCCGGGGAAGCTTTCTTT	CASSSGKSGEAFF
.	12	TRBV27	TRBJ1-2	.	TGTGCCAGCAGTTTATCGGCGGGGGATCTGCTCTGG	CASSLSAGDLLW
.	14	TRBV6-5	TRBJ2-1	.	TGTGCCAGCAGCGCGACTAGGTCGTACAATGAGCAGTTCTTC	CASSATRSYNEQFF
.	14	TRBV19	TRBJ2-7	TRBD1	TGTGCCAGTAGTTGGGGGACAGGGACCTACGAGCAGTACTTC	CASSWGTGTYEQYF
.	11	TRBV25-1	TRBJ2-5	TRBD2	TGTGCCAGCAGTGGGACTAGCGGCTCCTACTTC	CASSGTSGSYF
.	12	TRBV12-3/TRBV12-4	TRBJ2-5	.	TGTGCCAGCAGCACAGGGTTGGAGACCCAGTACTTC	CASSTGLETQYF
.	15	TRBV28	TRBJ2-7	TRBD1	TGTGCCAGCAGTTTTTCCGAGACAGGGGGCTACGAGCAGTACTTC	CASSFSETGGYEQYF
few	14	TRBV18	TRBJ1-5	.	TGTGCCAGCTCACCCCAGAGTACAGGGCAGCCCCAGCATTTT	CASSPQSTGQPQHF
.	17	TRBV18	TRBJ2-3	TRBD2	TGTGCCAGCTCACCAGGGACTAGGATGACTAGCACAGATACGCAGTATTTT	CASSPGTRMTSTDTQYF
.	15	TRBV9	TRBJ2-3	TRBD2	TGTGCCAGCAGCCCTAGCGGGGGGGGCACAGATACGCAGTATTTT	CASSPSGGGTDTQYF
.	16	TRBV7-9	TRBJ1-4	TRBD1	TGTGCCAGCAGCTCCCCGGGACAGGGGCCTAATGAAAAACTGTTTTTT	CASSSPGQGPNEKLFF
.	14	TRBV2	TRBJ2-1	.	TGTGCCAGCACTGGCTCTCCCTCGGGCAATGAGCAGTTCTTC	CASTGSPSGNEQFF